This T cell receptor (beta chain) emerged from a study of blood T cells in healthy people across ages. Across the study: When template switching was applied, about one barcoded beta molecule was captured per two T cells.

Primers used in a second PCR of roughly 6 to 11 cycles were a sample-barcoded 5' primer and a J-beta primer mix. TCRdb reprocessed the 5' RACE reads via MiXCR and lists one record per CDR3 protein. The sample consists of fewer than 750,000 distinct CDR3 sequences, approximately 52% of them appearing once. As for this clonotype: Its matching antigen is unknown.

Regarding the study as a whole: Observed TCR beta diversity per million T cells went down as age went up. This fall followed a roughly linear course with age. The donors' CMV status was not determined, possibly confounding changes in expanded clonotypes. Higher diversity, along with more naive CD4+ cells, distinguished long-lived donors from aged donors.

This CDR3 region has 13 residues. Between the trimmed V and J ends, which lost 4 bases and 5 bases, there was a span of 12 bases. Germline V CDR1 and CDR2: SQVTM, ANQGSEA. The chain carries TRBV29-1 and TRBJ2-1; D is ambiguous. The source of this sequence is a woman of 80 years or more in good health. The source material was blood. The CDR3 DNA follows: TGCAGCGTTGCTGGGCGAGCCGACAATGAGCAGTTCTTC. Its protein product is CSVAGRADNEQFF.